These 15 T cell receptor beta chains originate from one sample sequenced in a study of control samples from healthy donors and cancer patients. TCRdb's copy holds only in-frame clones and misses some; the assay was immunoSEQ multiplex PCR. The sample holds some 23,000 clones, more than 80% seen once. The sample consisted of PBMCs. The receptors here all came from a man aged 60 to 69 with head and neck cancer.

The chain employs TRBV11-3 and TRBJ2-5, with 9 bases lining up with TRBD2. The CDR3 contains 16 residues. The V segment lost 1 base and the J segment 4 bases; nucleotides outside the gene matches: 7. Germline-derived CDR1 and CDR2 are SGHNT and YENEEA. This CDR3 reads CASSLGSGSMGETQYF. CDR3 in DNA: TGTGCCAGCAGCTTAGGTAGCGGGAGTATGGGAGAGACCCAGTACTTC.

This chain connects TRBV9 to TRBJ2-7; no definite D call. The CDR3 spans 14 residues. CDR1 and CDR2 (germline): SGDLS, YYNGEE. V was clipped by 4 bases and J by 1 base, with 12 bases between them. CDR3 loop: CASSPRRISYEQYF. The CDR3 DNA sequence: TGTGCCAGCAGCCCCCGGCGGATATCCTACGAGCAGTACTTC.

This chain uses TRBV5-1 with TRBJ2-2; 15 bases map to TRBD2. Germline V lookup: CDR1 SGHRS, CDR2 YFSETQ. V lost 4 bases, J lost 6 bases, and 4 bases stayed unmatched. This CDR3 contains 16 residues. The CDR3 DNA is TGCGCCAGCAGCGGACTAGCGGGAGGGCCAGCCGGGGAGCTGTTTTTT. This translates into CASSGLAGGPAGELFF.

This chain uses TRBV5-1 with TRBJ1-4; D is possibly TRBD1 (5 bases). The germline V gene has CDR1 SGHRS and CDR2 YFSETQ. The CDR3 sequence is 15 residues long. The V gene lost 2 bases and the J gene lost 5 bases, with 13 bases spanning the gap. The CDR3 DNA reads TGCGCCAGCAGCTTTGCCCAGGGCCACAATGAAAAACTGTTTTTT. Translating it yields CASSFAQGHNEKLFF. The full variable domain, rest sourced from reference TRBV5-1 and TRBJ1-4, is KAGVTQTPRYLIKTRGQQVTLSCSPISGHRSVSWYQQTPGQGLQFLFEYFSETQRNKGNFPGRFSGRQFSNSRSEMNVSTLELGDSALYLCASSFAQGHNEKLFFGSGTQLSVL.

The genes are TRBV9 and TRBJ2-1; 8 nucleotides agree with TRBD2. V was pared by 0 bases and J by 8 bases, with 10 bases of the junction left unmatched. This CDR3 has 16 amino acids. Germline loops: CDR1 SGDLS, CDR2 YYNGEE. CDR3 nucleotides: TGTGCCAGCAGCGTAGGTAAAGGCGGGAGGTCTGATGAGCAGTTCTTC. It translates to CASSVGKGGRSDEQFF.

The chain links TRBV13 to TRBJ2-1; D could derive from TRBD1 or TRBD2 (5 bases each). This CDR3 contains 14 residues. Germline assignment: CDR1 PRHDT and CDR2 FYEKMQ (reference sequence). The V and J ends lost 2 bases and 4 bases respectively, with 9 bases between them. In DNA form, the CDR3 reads TGTGCCAGCAGCTTACAGGGCGGGTACAATGAGCAGTTCTTC. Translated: CASSLQGGYNEQFF.

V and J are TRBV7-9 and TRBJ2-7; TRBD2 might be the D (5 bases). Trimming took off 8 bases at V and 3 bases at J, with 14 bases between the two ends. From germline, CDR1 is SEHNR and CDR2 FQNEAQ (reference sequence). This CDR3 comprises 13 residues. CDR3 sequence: CASRSGILYEQYF. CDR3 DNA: TGTGCCAGCCGAAGCGGAATACTCTACGAGCAGTACTTC.

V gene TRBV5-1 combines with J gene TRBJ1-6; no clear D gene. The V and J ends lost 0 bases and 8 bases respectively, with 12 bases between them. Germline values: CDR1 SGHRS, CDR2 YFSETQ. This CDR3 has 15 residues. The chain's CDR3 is CASSLAVTEDSPLHF. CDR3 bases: TGCGCCAGCAGCTTGGCCGTAACAGAGGATTCACCCCTCCACTTT. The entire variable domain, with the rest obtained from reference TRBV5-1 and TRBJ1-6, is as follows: KAGVTQTPRYLIKTRGQQVTLSCSPISGHRSVSWYQQTPGQGLQFLFEYFSETQRNKGNFPGRFSGRQFSNSRSEMNVSTLELGDSALYLCASSLAVTEDSPLHFGNGTRLTVT.

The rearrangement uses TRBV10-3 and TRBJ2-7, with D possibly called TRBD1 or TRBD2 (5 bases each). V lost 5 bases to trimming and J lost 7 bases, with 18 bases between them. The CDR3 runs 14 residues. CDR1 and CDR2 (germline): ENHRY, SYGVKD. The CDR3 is CAISSRDGLEEQYF. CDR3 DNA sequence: TGTGCCATCAGTTCCCGGGACGGCTTGGAGGAGCAGTACTTC.

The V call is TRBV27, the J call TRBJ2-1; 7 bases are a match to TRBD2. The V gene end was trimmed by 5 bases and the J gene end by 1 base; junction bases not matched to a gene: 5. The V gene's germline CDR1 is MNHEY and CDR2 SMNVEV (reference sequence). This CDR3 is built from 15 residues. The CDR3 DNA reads TGTGCCAGCAGTCGTAGCGGGTCTTCCTACAATGAGCAGTTCTTC. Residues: CASSRSGSSYNEQFF.

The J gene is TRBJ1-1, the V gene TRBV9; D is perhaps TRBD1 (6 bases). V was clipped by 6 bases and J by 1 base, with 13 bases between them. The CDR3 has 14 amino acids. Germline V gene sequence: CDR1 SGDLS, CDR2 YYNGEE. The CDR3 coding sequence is TGTGCCAGCACCCCGGGGGGGCAGAACACTGAAGCTTTCTTT. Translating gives CASTPGGQNTEAFF.

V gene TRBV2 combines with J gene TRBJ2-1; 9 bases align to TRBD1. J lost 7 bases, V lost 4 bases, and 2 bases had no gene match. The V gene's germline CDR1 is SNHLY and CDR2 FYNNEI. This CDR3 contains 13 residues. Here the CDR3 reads CASSGDRENEQFF. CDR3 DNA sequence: TGTGCCAGCAGTGGGGACAGGGAGAATGAGCAGTTCTTC.

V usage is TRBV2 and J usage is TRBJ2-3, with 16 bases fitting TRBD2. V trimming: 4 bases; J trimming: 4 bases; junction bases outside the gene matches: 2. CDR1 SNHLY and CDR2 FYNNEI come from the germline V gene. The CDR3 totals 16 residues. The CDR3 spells CASSVGLAGGSDTQYF. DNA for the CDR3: TGTGCCAGCAGTGTGGGACTAGCGGGAGGGTCAGATACGCAGTATTTT.

CDR3 in DNA: TGTGCCAGCACTCCTAACGACAATGAGCAGTTCTTC. Amino acids: CASTPNDNEQFF. V is TRBV12-3 or TRBV12-4 and J is TRBJ2-1; no firm D call. CDR3 size: 12 residues. Trimming removed 7 bases at V and 5 bases at J, with 9 bases between.

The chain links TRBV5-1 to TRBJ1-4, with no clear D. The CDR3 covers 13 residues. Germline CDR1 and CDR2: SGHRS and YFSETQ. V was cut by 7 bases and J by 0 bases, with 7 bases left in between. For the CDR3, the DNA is TGCGCCAGCCGGCAGGCAACTAATGAAAAACTGTTTTTT. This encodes CASRQATNEKLFF.